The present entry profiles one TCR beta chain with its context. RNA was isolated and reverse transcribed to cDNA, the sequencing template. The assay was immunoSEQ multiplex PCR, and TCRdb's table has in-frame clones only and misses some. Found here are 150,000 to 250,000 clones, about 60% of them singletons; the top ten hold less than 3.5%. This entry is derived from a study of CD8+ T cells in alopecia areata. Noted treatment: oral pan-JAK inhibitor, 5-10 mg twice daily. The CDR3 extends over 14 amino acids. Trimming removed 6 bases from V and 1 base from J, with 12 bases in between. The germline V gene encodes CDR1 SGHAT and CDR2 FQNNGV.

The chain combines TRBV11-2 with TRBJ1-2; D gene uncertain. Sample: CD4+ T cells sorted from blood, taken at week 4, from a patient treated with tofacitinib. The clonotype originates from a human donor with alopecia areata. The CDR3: CASSQMGFNYGYTF. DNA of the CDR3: TGTGCCAGCAGTCAAATGGGGTTTAACTATGGCTACACCTTC.